Presented here are 3 T cell receptor beta chains from one specimen sequenced in a study of post-analysis software for immune sequencing data. Study findings and constraints: Five TRBV segments, including TRBV5-6, TRBV5-1 and TRBV20-1, were more frequent in patients than controls.

These receptors lack a known antigen. TCR beta libraries were prepared from cDNA with unique molecular identifiers. TCRdb recomputed calls from the PCR reads with MiXCR, one row per CDR3 protein. The sample consists of hundreds of thousands of distinct CDR3 sequences, less than 45% of them appearing once. The sample comprised blood. The receptors originated from a girl aged 5 to 17 with multiple sclerosis.

V and J are TRBV4-1 and TRBJ2-5; TRBD1 agrees at 9 bases. CDR3 size: 16 residues. Germline CDR1 and CDR2: MGHRA and YSYEKL. Trimming at V came to 0 bases and at J to 5 bases, leaving 7 bases not matched to a gene. CDR3 nucleotide sequence: TGCGCCAGCAGCCAAGAGACAGGGGGTATCTTGGAGACCCAGTACTTC. This encodes CASSQETGGILETQYF.

This clonotype was detected a few times. CDR3 sequence: CSARDPGQGVRDTQYF. The CDR3 DNA reads as TGCAGTGCTAGAGACCCGGGACAGGGGGTCAGAGATACGCAGTATTTT. This sequence joins TRBV20-1 and TRBJ2-3; 11 nucleotides agree with TRBD1. There are 16 residues in the CDR3. Trimming took 0 bases from V and 5 from J; bases not matched to a gene: 7. CDR1 DFQATT and CDR2 SNEGSKA come from the germline V gene (reference sequence).

Only a few counts were recorded for this clonotype. The V call is TRBV3-1, the J call TRBJ1-2; D call uncertain. V was clipped by 4 bases and J by 2 bases, with 11 bases between them. CDR3 length: 14 residues. Germline CDR1 reads LGHDT; CDR2 reads YNNKEL (reference sequence). CDR3 sequence (DNA): TGTGCCAGCAGCCGTGATGAGGGAAACTATGGCTACACCTTC. Translating gives CASSRDEGNYGYTF.